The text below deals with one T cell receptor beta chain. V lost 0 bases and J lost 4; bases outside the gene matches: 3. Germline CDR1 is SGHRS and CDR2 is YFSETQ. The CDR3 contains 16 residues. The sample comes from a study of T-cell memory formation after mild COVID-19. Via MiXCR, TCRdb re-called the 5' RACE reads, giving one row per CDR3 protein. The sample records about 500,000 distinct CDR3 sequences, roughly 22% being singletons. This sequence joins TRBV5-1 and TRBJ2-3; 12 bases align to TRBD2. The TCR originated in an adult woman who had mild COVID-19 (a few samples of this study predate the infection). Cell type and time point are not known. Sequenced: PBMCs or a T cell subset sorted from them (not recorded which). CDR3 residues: CASSLGLAGVADTQYF. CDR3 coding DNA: TGCGCCAGCAGCTTGGGACTAGCGGGAGTTGCAGATACGCAGTATTTT.